The entry that follows covers one TCR beta chain sequence. The data derive from a study of blood T cell repertoires in COVID-19. For the study at large: COVID-19 samples collected from the United States, Italy and Spain covered acute and convalescent phases. PBMCs, B-cell-depleted T cells, or T cells were the source of the cDNA or gDNA that made up the material.

Methods used by the authors: Reference gene primer amplification gave nucleated cell count estimates. Clones were read by immunoSEQ multiplex PCR, and TCRdb kept only the in-frame ones, dropping some. For V, J and clone size, that table is used; D and trimming come from the DNA. The data hold roughly 380,000 clones, with around 84% observed a single time. Germline assignment: CDR1 SNHLY and CDR2 FYNNEI. Deletions cut 4 bases from V and 4 bases from J, with 16 bases between. The CDR3 extends over 15 amino acids. The V call is TRBV2, the J call TRBJ1-2, with D perhaps TRBD1 (5 bases). The sequenced material came from peripheral blood. The clonotype was recovered from a human donor with acute or convalescent COVID-19. The donor label of this sample is uncertain. The CDR3 region has the DNA TGTGCCAGCAGTGCTGGGTCAGGGTCTGGCTATGGCTACACCTTC. This encodes CASSAGSGSGYGYTF.